This T cell receptor (beta chain) was found in a study of spatial heterogeneity in lung cancer. General study results and limits: Within tumors, counts of expanded alpha and beta TCRs tracked tumor mutation counts.

TCRdb passed the 5' RACE reads through MiXCR, listing each CDR3 protein once. The repertoire has around 100,000 distinct CDR3 sequences, 4.4% of them found once; the top ten carry 21%. This clonotype was seen ten or more times. What it recognizes is unknown. The time point here: sample taken at primary tumor resection. This receptor was identified in a male donor with early-stage non-small cell lung cancer. The input for sequencing was lung tumor tissue, taken at surgery.

CDR3 in DNA: TGTGCCAGCAGCTTTGGACTGTCCTCTGGAAACACCATATATTTT. Translating gives CASSFGLSSGNTIYF. The chain is built from TRBV5-4 and TRBJ1-3, with unresolved D. V lost 2 bases and J 0 bases, leaving 9 bases between the germline ends. From germline, CDR1 is SGHNT and CDR2 YYREEE (reference sequence). The CDR3 runs 15 residues.